The 26 T cell receptor beta chains below come from one sample, sequenced in a study of radiotherapy plus CTLA-4 blockade in lung cancer (dated by TCRdb to the late 2010s). Preparation of the library involved the immunoSEQ multiplex PCR assay. TCRdb stores this immuneACCESS table with in-frame sequences only. Part of the clones is absent; in the studies checked, under half of the shortfall reflects unresolved V genes, and no reason is known for the rest. The table for this sample lists more than 60,000 clones; roughly four fifths of them were counted only once. 2.9% of the sample lies in the top ten. Material: peripheral blood, obtained from a patient treated with radiotherapy plus ipilimumab. The origin of the receptors is a human donor with non-small cell lung cancer who had a complete response to radiotherapy plus ipilimumab.

As regards this clone: In the same sample, other DNA sequences code for this CDR3. The genes are TRBV7-2 and TRBJ2-5; 9 bases fit TRBD2. Germline CDR1 reads SGHTA; CDR2 reads FQGNSA. This CDR3 has 17 amino acids. J was trimmed by 0 bases and V by 6 bases; bases with no gene match: 11. The CDR3 region has the DNA TGTGCCAGCAGGGTGGGACTAGCTTCAACGTACCAAGAGACCCAGTACTTC. It encodes CASRVGLASTYQETQYF.

J is TRBJ1-2 and V is TRBV5-8, with 7 bases lining up with TRBD1. The CDR3 contains 14 residues. Germline values: CDR1 SGHTS, CDR2 YDEGEE. The ends lost 0 bases at V and 2 bases at J; junction bases unmatched: 1. The CDR3 region has the DNA TGTGCCAGCAGCTTGGAGGGGGCAAACTATGGCTACACCTTC. Translated: CASSLEGANYGYTF.

V and J are TRBV19 and TRBJ2-3; 7 positions match TRBD2. V shed 6 bases, J shed 2 bases, and the junction held 14 bases outside the gene matches. The CDR3 has 17 amino acids. Germline CDR1 LNHDA, CDR2 SQIVND (reference sequence). As DNA, the CDR3 is TGTGCCAGTAGAGCGGGGATGAGGCTAGCGGCCACAGATACGCAGTATTTT. This encodes CASRAGMRLAATDTQYF.

This sequence joins TRBV27 and TRBJ2-7, with 7 bases fitting TRBD2. Germline values: CDR1 MNHEY, CDR2 SMNVEV (reference sequence). The CDR3 extends over 15 amino acids. J gave up 4 bases and V 2 bases, and 8 bases lay outside the gene matches. The CDR3 nucleotides are TGTGCCAGCAGTTTAAAGGCTAGCGGAGCATACGAGCAGTACTTC. Its translation: CASSLKASGAYEQYF.

V is TRBV7-8 and J is TRBJ1-5; D may be TRBD1 (5 bases). Trimming removed 5 bases from V and 9 bases from J, with 17 bases in between. The CDR3 spans 14 residues. Germline lookup yields CDR1 SGHVS and CDR2 FQNEAQ. The CDR3 loop reads CASSRGDGRLPQHF. Here the CDR3 DNA reads TGTGCCAGCAGCAGAGGGGACGGGAGGCTGCCCCAGCATTTT.

The chain joins TRBV7-9 to TRBJ1-2; TRBD1 matches 12 bases. Trimming took 5 bases from V and 8 from J; bases not matched to a gene: 6. Germline lookup yields CDR1 SEHNR and CDR2 FQNEAQ (reference sequence). The CDR3 has 14 residues. CDR3: CASSRDRGLTGYTF. The DNA of the CDR3 is TGTGCCAGCAGCAGGGACAGGGGGCTGACAGGCTACACCTTC.

This clone was detected a few times. This sequence joins TRBV7-9 and TRBJ1-3; 11 bases line up with TRBD1. The V gene's germline CDR1 is SEHNR and CDR2 FQNEAQ (reference sequence). The length of the CDR3 is 18 residues. V lost 6 bases to trimming and J lost 0 bases; unmatched junction nucleotides: 10. The DNA of the CDR3 is TGTGCCAGCAGTTCGGGACAGGGGGTTTGGGACTCTGGAAACACCATATATTTT. This encodes CASSSGQGVWDSGNTIYF.

V and J are TRBV6-5 and TRBJ2-7, with 7 bases fitting TRBD2. CDR1 and CDR2 from the germline V gene are MNHEY and SVGAGI. V lost 0 bases and J lost 9; bases outside the gene matches: 2. This CDR3 is 12 amino acids long. CDR3 in amino acids: CASSYSGGRQYF. In DNA, the CDR3 is TGTGCCAGCAGTTACTCGGGGGGGAGGCAGTACTTC.

The chain recombines TRBV9 with TRBJ2-5; D is unresolved. This CDR3 has 13 amino acids. V lost 0 bases and J 1 base, leaving 4 bases between the germline ends. The V gene's germline CDR1 is SGDLS and CDR2 YYNGEE. In DNA, the CDR3 is TGTGCCAGCAGCGTAGCGGTCCAAGAGACCCAGTACTTC. Protein product: CASSVAVQETQYF. The full variable domain, in which reference TRBV9 and TRBJ2-5 provide the parts outside the CDR3, is DSGVTQTPKHLITATGQRVTLRCSPRSGDLSVYWYQQSLDQGLQFLIQYYNGEERAKGNILERFSAQQFPDLHSELNLSSLELGDSALYFCASSVAVQETQYFGPGTRLLVL.

The V call is TRBV20-1, the J call TRBJ1-5; a weak D match, TRBD1 (6 bases). The ends were cut back, 6 bases at V and 6 bases at J, with 9 bases in the middle. The CDR3 has 11 residues. Germline V CDR1 and CDR2: DFQATT, SNEGSKA (reference sequence). CDR3 sequence (DNA): TGCAGTGCAGGGGGTGGTCAGCCCCAGCATTTT. This sequence encodes CSAGGGQPQHF.

The chain links TRBV6-6 to TRBJ2-5; D is unclear. Trimming pared 0 bases from V and 1 base from J, leaving 9 bases between. CDR1 is MNHNY and CDR2 is SVGAGI in the germline V gene (reference sequence). CDR3 size: 15 residues. Here the CDR3 DNA reads TGTGCCAGCAGTTACTCGAAACAGATCCAAGAGACCCAGTACTTC. Translating it yields CASSYSKQIQETQYF.

The chain uses TRBV21-1 and TRBJ2-7; the table assigns TRBD2, which was not confirmed against the DNA. TRBV21-1 is deemed a pseudogene. This CDR3 contains 16 residues. CDR3 residues: CASSATDLQGGHEQYF. CDR3 bases: TGTGCCAGCAGCGCCACAGACCTCCAGGGAGGCCACGAGCAGTACTTC.

The chain carries TRBV23-1 and TRBJ2-3; 8 bases fit TRBD2. TRBV23-1 is placed among ORFs of uncertain function. V was pared by 4 bases and J by 2 bases, with 8 bases of the junction left unmatched. The CDR3 spans 16 residues. The DNA of the CDR3 is TGCGCCAGCAGTCGGCCAGGGACTAGTCACACAGATACGCAGTATTTT. Translation: CASSRPGTSHTDTQYF.

The chain couples TRBV25-1 to TRBJ2-1; 11 bases map to TRBD2. The length of the CDR3 is 16 residues. Germline loops: CDR1 MGHDK, CDR2 SYGVNS. V lost 5 bases to trimming and J lost 5 bases; unmatched junction nucleotides: 8. CDR3 sequence reads: CASSLAGGPRDNEQFF. In DNA form, the CDR3 reads TGTGCCAGCAGTTTAGCGGGAGGGCCCAGGGACAATGAGCAGTTCTTC.

The chain recombines TRBV19 with TRBJ2-7; a weak D match, TRBD2 (6 bases). The germline CDR1 and CDR2 sequences are LNHDA and SQIVND (reference sequence). This CDR3 is 14 amino acids long. Trimming took off 3 bases at V and 2 bases at J, with 11 bases between the two ends. The CDR3 bases are TGTGCCAGTAGTATTGAGGAGGGAGCCTACGAGCAGTACTTC. Translating it yields CASSIEEGAYEQYF.

This chain links TRBV5-8 with TRBJ1-5; 12 bases line up with TRBD1. Germline V gives CDR1 SGHTS, CDR2 YDEGEE. This CDR3 has 15 amino acids. The J segment lost 6 bases and the V segment lost 4 bases, leaving 5 bases of the junction unmatched. The DNA of the CDR3 is TGTGCCAGCAGCACGGGACAGGGGGCTCGTCAGCCCCAGCATTTT. This translates into CASSTGQGARQPQHF.

The rearrangement links TRBV2 to TRBJ1-5, with 7 bases identical to TRBD1. Germline loops: CDR1 SNHLY, CDR2 FYNNEI. The CDR3 is 13 residues long. Unmatched junction bases numbered 4, after V lost 5 bases and J lost 6 bases. The CDR3 DNA reads TGTGCCAGCAGTACAGGGGTGCCTCAGCCCCAGCATTTT. Encoded protein: CASSTGVPQPQHF.

This sequence joins TRBV27 and TRBJ1-2; 10 bases line up with TRBD1. V was clipped by 6 bases and J by 4 bases; unmatched bases: 5. Per the germline V gene, CDR1 is MNHEY and CDR2 is SMNVEV (reference sequence). The CDR3 has 14 residues. CDR3 nucleotide sequence: TGTGCCAGCAGCCCGGACAGGGGGATCTATGGCTACACCTTC. This gives the protein CASSPDRGIYGYTF.

The rearrangement joins TRBV7-8 to TRBJ1-5; 8 nucleotides align to TRBD1. The CDR3 extends over 16 amino acids. Germline CDR1 and CDR2: SGHVS and FQNEAQ. The ends lost 5 bases at V and 6 bases at J; junction bases unmatched: 12. CDR3 amino acids: CASSTRSQGAGQPQHF. In DNA, the CDR3 is TGTGCCAGCAGCACAAGAAGTCAGGGGGCGGGTCAGCCCCAGCATTTT.

The rearrangement links TRBV7-9 to TRBJ2-5, with TRBD1 matching 10 bases. The CDR3 totals 15 residues. V was pared by 6 bases and J by 0 bases, with 4 bases of the junction left unmatched. CDR1 and CDR2 (germline): SEHNR, FQNEAQ (reference sequence). CDR3 bases: TGTGCCAGCAGTTCGGGACAGGGGTACCAAGAGACCCAGTACTTC. Translating it yields CASSSGQGYQETQYF.

The V and J genes are TRBV27 and TRBJ2-5; 7 nucleotides agree with TRBD2. The CDR3 is 15 amino acids. Unmatched junction bases numbered 9, after V lost 6 bases and J lost 2 bases. CDR1 and CDR2 from the germline V gene are MNHEY and SMNVEV (reference sequence). For the CDR3, the DNA is TGTGCCAGCAGCCCTAGACTAGCAGGGCAAGAGACCCAGTACTTC. Its protein product is CASSPRLAGQETQYF.

The V gene is TRBV6-1, the J gene TRBJ1-5; TRBD1 might be the D (5 bases). This CDR3 has 12 amino acids. Trimming shortened V by 8 bases and J by 4 bases, and 9 bases separated the two germline ends. Looked up from germline, CDR1 is MNHNS and CDR2 is SASEGT. CDR3: CASQAGNQPQHF. For the CDR3, the DNA is TGTGCCAGCCAGGCAGGGAATCAGCCCCAGCATTTT.

This clone was observed a handful of times. V and J are TRBV18 and TRBJ2-1; 7 bases are shared with TRBD2. The germline gives CDR1 KGHSH, CDR2 LQKENI. The CDR3 sequence is 14 residues long. The V gene end was trimmed by 10 bases and the J gene end by 6 bases; junction bases not matched to a gene: 12. CDR3 in DNA: TGTGCCACCGGGGGGTTCCTTCTGGGCAATGAGCAGTTCTTC. This encodes CATGGFLLGNEQFF. Combining the CDR3 with reference TRBV18 and TRBJ2-1 gives the whole variable domain NAGVMQNPRHLVRRRGQEARLRCSPMKGHSHVYWYRQLPEEGLKFMVYLQKENIIDESGMPKERFSAEFPKEGPSILRIQQVVRGDSAAYFCATGGFLLGNEQFFGPGTRLTVL.

The genes are TRBV7-9 and TRBJ2-1; 8 bases are shared with TRBD2. The germline CDR1 and CDR2 sequences are SEHNR and FQNEAQ (reference sequence). The ends lost 1 base at V and 8 bases at J; junction bases unmatched: 7. This CDR3 has 15 residues. The CDR3, as DNA: TGTGCCAGCAGCTTAGGCGGGACTAGTATCCATGAGCAGTTCTTC. It yields the protein CASSLGGTSIHEQFF.

Remarks on this clone: Compared with germline, one end of the junction differs, possibly owing to a read error. The chain carries TRBV18 and TRBJ1-6; 7 bases match TRBD1. Germline loops: CDR1 KGHSH, CDR2 LQKENI. The CDR3 loop spans 17 amino acids. The CDR3 loop is CAGSLGSTGQSYSPLHF. CDR3 coding DNA: TGTGCCGGCTCACTAGGATCTACGGGACAGAGTTATTCACCCCTCCACTTT.

The V and J genes are TRBV10-2 and TRBJ2-1, with 13 bases matching TRBD2. This CDR3 has 16 amino acids. Losses at the gene ends were 6 bases for V and 8 bases for J; bases not matched to a gene: 10. The germline CDR1 and CDR2 sequences are WSHSY and SAAADI. The CDR3 here is CASRNLGLAGVDEQFF. CDR3 bases: TGCGCCAGCAGAAACCTCGGACTAGCGGGAGTGGATGAGCAGTTCTTC.